The 3 T cell receptor beta chains below were found in one sample sequenced in a study of blood T cells in healthy people across ages. With a J-beta primer mix and a sample-barcoded 5' primer, a second PCR ran about 7 to 11 cycles. One entry per CDR3 protein, called by TCRdb with MiXCR from the 5' RACE reads. Among about 730,000 distinct CDR3 sequences listed, about 40% were seen once. Sequenced material: blood. The receptors stem from a woman in her sixties or seventies in good health.

The CDR3 DNA sequence: TGTGCCAGCAGTACCAGCGGGACTAGCTTCTCCGAGCAGTACTTC. This sequence encodes CASSTSGTSFSEQYF. The chain links TRBV27 to TRBJ2-7; 9 bases agree with TRBD2. J gave up 6 bases and V 5 bases, and 11 bases lay outside the gene matches. CDR1 and CDR2 (germline): MNHEY, SMNVEV (reference sequence). The CDR3 totals 15 residues.

The chain joins TRBV12-3 or TRBV12-4 to TRBJ2-1; 9 nucleotides line up with TRBD2. The V gene end was trimmed by 10 bases and the J gene end by 8 bases; junction bases not matched to a gene: 15. The CDR3 is 15 residues long. CDR3 nucleotides: TGTGCCACCACCCTCATTAGCGGGGGTAGGTATGAGCAGTTCTTC. Translation: CATTLISGGRYEQFF.

V and J are TRBV7-2 and TRBJ2-2; D perhaps matches TRBD1 (6 bases). The germline CDR1 and CDR2 sequences are SGHTA and FQGNSA. The CDR3 runs to 15 residues. V was cut by 2 bases and J by 4 bases, with 11 bases left in between. In nucleotides, the CDR3 is TGTGCCAGCAGCTTAATTCCAGGGGTCACCGGGGAGCTGTTTTTT. Encoded protein: CASSLIPGVTGELFF.